This TCR beta chain derives from a study of PD-L1 blockade in urothelial cancer. The CDR3 has 16 residues. V lost 4 bases and J lost 7, with 20 bases in between. Germline V lookup: CDR1 KGHSH, CDR2 LQKENI. Method: immunoSEQ multiplex PCR; TCRdb's copy keeps in-frame clones and lacks some. Here the sample spans approximately 38,000 clones, around four fifths being singletons. This TCR came from a man aged 55 to 70 with urothelial cancer. The specimen was PBMCs, collected around atezolizumab (anti-PD-L1) treatment. V gene TRBV18 combines with J gene TRBJ2-1, with D tentatively TRBD1 (6 bases). In DNA form, the CDR3 reads TGTGCCAGCTCACTCGAATGGGGGCCTCGCGAGAATGAGCAGTTCTTC. Protein: CASSLEWGPRENEQFF.